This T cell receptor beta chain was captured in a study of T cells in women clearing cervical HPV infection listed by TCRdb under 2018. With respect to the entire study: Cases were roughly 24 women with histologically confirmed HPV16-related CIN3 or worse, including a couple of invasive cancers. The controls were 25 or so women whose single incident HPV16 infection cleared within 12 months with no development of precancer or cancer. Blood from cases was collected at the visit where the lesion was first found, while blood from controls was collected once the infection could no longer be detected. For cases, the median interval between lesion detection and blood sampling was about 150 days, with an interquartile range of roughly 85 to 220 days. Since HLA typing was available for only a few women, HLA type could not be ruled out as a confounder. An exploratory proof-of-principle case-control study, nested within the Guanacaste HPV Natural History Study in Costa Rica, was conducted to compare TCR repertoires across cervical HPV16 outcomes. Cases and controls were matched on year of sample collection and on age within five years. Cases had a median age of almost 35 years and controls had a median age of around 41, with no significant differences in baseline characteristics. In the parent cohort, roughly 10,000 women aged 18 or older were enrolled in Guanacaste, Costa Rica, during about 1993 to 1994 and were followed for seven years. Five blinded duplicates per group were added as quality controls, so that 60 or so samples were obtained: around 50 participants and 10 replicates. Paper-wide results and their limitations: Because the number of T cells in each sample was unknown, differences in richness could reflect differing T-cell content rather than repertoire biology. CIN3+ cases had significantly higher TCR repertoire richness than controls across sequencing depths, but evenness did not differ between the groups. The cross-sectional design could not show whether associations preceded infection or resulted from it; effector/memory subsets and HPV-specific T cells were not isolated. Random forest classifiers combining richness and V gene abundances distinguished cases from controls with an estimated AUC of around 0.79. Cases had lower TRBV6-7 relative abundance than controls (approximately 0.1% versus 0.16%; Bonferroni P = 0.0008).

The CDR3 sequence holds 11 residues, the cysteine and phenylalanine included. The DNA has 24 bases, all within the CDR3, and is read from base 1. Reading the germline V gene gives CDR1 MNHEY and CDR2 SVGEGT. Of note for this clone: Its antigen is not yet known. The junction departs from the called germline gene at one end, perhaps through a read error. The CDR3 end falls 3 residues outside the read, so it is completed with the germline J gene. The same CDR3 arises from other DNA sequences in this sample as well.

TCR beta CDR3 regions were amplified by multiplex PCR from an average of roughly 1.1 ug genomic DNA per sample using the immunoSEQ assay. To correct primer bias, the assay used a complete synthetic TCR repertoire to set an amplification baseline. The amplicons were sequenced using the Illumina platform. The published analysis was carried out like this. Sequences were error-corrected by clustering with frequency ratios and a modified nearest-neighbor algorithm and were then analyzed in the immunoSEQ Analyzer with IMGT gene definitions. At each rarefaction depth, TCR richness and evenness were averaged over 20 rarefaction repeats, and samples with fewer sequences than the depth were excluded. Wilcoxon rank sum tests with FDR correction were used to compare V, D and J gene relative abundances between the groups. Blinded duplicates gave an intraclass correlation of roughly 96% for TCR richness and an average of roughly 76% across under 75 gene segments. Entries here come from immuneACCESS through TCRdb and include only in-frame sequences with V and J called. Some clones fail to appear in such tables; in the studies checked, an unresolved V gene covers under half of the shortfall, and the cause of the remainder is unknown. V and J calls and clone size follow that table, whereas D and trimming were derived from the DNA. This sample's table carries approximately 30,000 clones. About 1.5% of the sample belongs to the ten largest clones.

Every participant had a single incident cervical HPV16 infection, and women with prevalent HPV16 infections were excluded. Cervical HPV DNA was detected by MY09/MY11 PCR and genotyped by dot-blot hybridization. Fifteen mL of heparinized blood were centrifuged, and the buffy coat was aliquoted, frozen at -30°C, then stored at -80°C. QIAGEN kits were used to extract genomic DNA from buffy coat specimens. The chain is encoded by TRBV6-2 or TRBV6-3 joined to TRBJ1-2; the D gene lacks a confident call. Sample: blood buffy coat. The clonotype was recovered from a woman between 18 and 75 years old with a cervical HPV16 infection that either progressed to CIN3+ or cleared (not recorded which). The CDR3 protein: CASSPQYGYTF. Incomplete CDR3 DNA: TGTGCCAGCAGCCCGCAGTATGGT.